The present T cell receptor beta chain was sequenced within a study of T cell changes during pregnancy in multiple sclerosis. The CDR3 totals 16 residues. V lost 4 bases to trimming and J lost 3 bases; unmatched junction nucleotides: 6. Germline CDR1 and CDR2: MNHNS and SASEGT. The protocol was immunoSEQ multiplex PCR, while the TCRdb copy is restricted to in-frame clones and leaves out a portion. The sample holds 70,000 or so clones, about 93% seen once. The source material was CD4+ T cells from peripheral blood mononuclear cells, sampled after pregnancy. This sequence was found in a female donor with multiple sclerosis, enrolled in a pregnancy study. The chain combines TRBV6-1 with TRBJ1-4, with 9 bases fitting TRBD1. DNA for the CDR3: TGTGCCAGCAGTGGACAGGGGGAGGCATCTAATGAAAAACTGTTTTTT. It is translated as CASSGQGEASNEKLFF.